A single sample gave rise to the 20 T cell receptor beta chains below, sequenced in a study of neurological immune-mediated disorders. TCRdb reprocessed the 5' RACE reads with MiXCR, giving one entry per CDR3 protein. The repertoire holds 55,000 to 75,000 distinct CDR3 sequences, 2% to 2.5% seen once, with about 3% in the top ten. The sequenced material came from PBMCs. Receptors originate from a man between 50 and 59 years old with multiple sclerosis.

About this clonotype: This may come from a read error, since a much larger clone is one base off. V gene TRBV5-1 combines with J gene TRBJ1-5, with a weak D call TRBD1 (5 bases). CDR3 length: 15 residues. V was shortened by 5 bases and J by 0 bases, with 12 bases between the two germline ends. CDR1 and CDR2 from the germline V gene are SGHRS and YFSETQ. This CDR3 reads CASSLQDTSNQPQHF. The CDR3 DNA sequence: TGCGCCAGCAGTTTACAGGACACTAGCAATCAGCCCCAGCATTTT. The whole variable domain, filled in from reference TRBV5-1 and TRBJ1-5, reads KAGVTQTPRYLIKTRGQQVTLSCSPISGHRSVSWYQQTPGQGLQFLFEYFSETQRNKGNFPGRFSGRQFSNSRSEMNVSTLELGDSALYLCASSLQDTSNQPQHFGDGTRLSIL.

This clonotype was counted many times. The chain links TRBV7-2 to TRBJ2-7; TRBD2 agrees at 7 bases. Germline V gene lookup returns CDR1 SGHTA and CDR2 FQGNSA. V was pared by 5 bases and J by 0 bases, with 7 bases of the junction left unmatched. This CDR3 is built from 15 residues. CDR3 sequence: CASSLKGGSSYEQYF. CDR3 bases: TGTGCCAGCAGCCTCAAGGGCGGGAGCTCCTACGAGCAGTACTTC.

Ten or more counts support this clonotype. The gene calls are TRBV5-1 and TRBJ1-2; no reliable D call. The germline V and J ends were trimmed by 1 base and 2 bases, with 6 bases remaining between them. CDR1 and CDR2 (germline): SGHRS, YFSETQ. This CDR3 is 13 amino acids long. CDR3 amino acids: CASSLRGNYGYTF. The CDR3 nucleotides are TGCGCCAGCAGCTTGAGAGGGAACTATGGCTACACCTTC.

This clonotype was recorded many times. The V and J genes are TRBV20-1 and TRBJ1-2, with 8 bases fitting TRBD1. V lost 6 bases to trimming and J lost 3 bases; unmatched junction nucleotides: 6. The CDR3 has 13 amino acids. Germline loops: CDR1 DFQATT, CDR2 SNEGSKA (reference sequence). CDR3 DNA sequence: TGCAGTGCATGGACAGGGCGGGACTATGGCTACACCTTC. Protein sequence: CSAWTGRDYGYTF.

This clonotype was seen a few times. This could be a read error, since a much larger clone is one nucleotide away. This sequence joins TRBV7-2 and TRBJ1-3; D is unclear. CDR3 size: 16 residues. Germline V lookup: CDR1 SGHTA, CDR2 FQGNSA. CDR3 sequence (DNA): TGTGCCAGCAGCTTAGTTGGAGCTCCCTCTGGAAAAACCATATATTTT. Its protein product is CASSLVGAPSGKTIYF.

This clonotype was seen at least ten times. The CDR3 sequence: CSAEQSGGSTDTQYF. The DNA for the CDR3 is TGCAGTGCTGAACAAAGCGGGGGCAGCACAGATACGCAGTATTTT. The V gene is TRBV20-1, the J gene TRBJ2-3, with 8 nucleotides matching TRBD2. The germline V gene encodes CDR1 DFQATT and CDR2 SNEGSKA (reference sequence). The CDR3 is 15 amino acids. V lost 5 bases to trimming and J lost 0 bases; unmatched junction nucleotides: 7.

This clonotype has a count of ten or more. This chain connects TRBV20-1 to TRBJ2-5; 11 bases map to TRBD2. Trimming took 5 bases from V and 5 from J; bases not matched to a gene: 1. The germline V gene has CDR1 DFQATT and CDR2 SNEGSKA (reference sequence). This CDR3 has 12 residues. This CDR3 reads CSAPSGGETQYF. The CDR3 bases are TGCAGTGCTCCTAGCGGGGGGGAGACCCAGTACTTC.

There are many counts of this clonotype. V usage is TRBV12-3 or TRBV12-4 and J usage is TRBJ1-4; 7 positions match TRBD1. Trimming at V came to 5 bases and at J to 1 base, leaving 7 bases not matched to a gene. The CDR3 runs 16 residues. The CDR3 loop reads CASSADRALTNEKLFF. The CDR3 bases are TGTGCCAGCAGTGCTGACAGGGCTCTAACTAATGAAAAACTGTTTTTT.

There are many counts of this clonotype. The chain has TRBV7-3 and TRBJ2-7; TRBD2 matches 7 bases. Germline loops: CDR1 SGHTA, CDR2 FQGTGA. After removal of 2 bases from V and 2 bases from J, the junction contained 6 bases not matched to a gene. This CDR3 has 15 amino acids. CDR3 bases: TGTGCCAGCAGCTTAGAAGCGGGGCTGGCCTACGAGCAGTACTTC. Translating it yields CASSLEAGLAYEQYF.

This clonotype occurred many times. One end of the junction does not line up with germline, which may come from a read error. This chain connects TRBV7-2 to TRBJ2-7, with 8 bases aligning to TRBD2. The CDR3 totals 13 residues. Germline-derived CDR1 and CDR2 are SGHTA and FQGNSA. CDR3 sequence (DNA): TGTGCCAGCAGCTTAGTAGGCGGGGGGCCTCTCTCTTTC. Translation gives CASSLVGGGPLSF. Supplemented by reference TRBV7-2 and TRBJ2-7, the full variable domain reads GAGVSQSPSNKVTEKGKDVELRCDPISGHTALYWYRQSLGQGLEFLIYFQGNSAPDKSGLPSDRFSAERTGGSVSTLTIQRTQQEDSAVYLCASSLVGGGPLSFGPGTRLTVT.

This clonotype occurred many times. The chain uses TRBV3-1 and TRBJ2-7; no firm D call. The germline V gene encodes CDR1 LGHDT and CDR2 YNNKEL (reference sequence). The CDR3 consists of 15 residues. Trimming removed 1 base at V and 7 bases at J, with 17 bases between. The CDR3 here is CASSQGPVTANEQYF. CDR3 DNA: TGTGCCAGCAGCCAAGGACCGGTCACGGCGAATGAGCAGTACTTC.

This clonotype was detected only a few times. The J gene is TRBJ1-1, the V gene TRBV5-1; unclear D gene. CDR3 size: 15 residues. Germline assignment: CDR1 SGHRS and CDR2 YFSETQ. V dropped 6 bases and J dropped 2 bases, with 17 bases sitting between them. CDR3 sequence reads: CASTASSTANTEAFF. CDR3 DNA sequence: TGCGCCAGCACCGCTTCTTCGACGGCCAACACTGAAGCTTTCTTT.

This clonotype was seen many times. The CDR3 nucleotides read TGTGCCAGCAGCTTGGGACAGCTGAACAATCAGCCCCAGCATTTT. This translates into CASSLGQLNNQPQHF. The chain carries TRBV5-6 and TRBJ1-5; D is perhaps TRBD1 (5 bases). V lost 0 bases to trimming and J lost 3 bases, with 10 bases between them. This CDR3 contains 15 residues. Looked up from germline, CDR1 is SGHDT and CDR2 is YYEEEE. Looking up the rest from reference TRBV5-6 and TRBJ1-5 gives the full variable domain: DAGVTQSPTHLIKTRGQQVTLRCSPKSGHDTVSWYQQALGQGPQFIFQYYEEEERQRGNFPDRFSGHQFPNYSSELNVNALLLGDSALYLCASSLGQLNNQPQHFGDGTRLSIL.

This rearrangement joins TRBV7-6 to TRBJ2-1; D is unresolved. The V end lost 7 bases, the J end lost 1 base, and 14 bases lay between the germline ends. The germline V gene encodes CDR1 SGHVS and CDR2 FNYEAQ. This CDR3 is built from 15 residues. The CDR3 DNA reads TGTGCCAGCAACTCTCGGGTGGGTTCCTACAATGAGCAGTTCTTC. Amino acids: CASNSRVGSYNEQFF.

In its sample, this clonotype was seen many times. The rearrangement links TRBV7-2 to TRBJ1-1, with 7 nucleotides matching TRBD1. With V trimmed by 1 base and J by 5 bases, 4 bases remained unmatched. From germline, CDR1 is SGHTA and CDR2 FQGNSA. The CDR3 has 14 amino acids. The CDR3 DNA sequence: TGTGCCAGCAGCTTAGATAACAGGGGAACTGAAGCTTTCTTT. Its translation: CASSLDNRGTEAFF.

This clonotype was seen at least ten times. The chain is built from TRBV6-2 or TRBV6-3 and TRBJ2-5; D is unclear. The CDR3 is made up of 12 amino acids. Germline CDR1 reads MNHEY; CDR2 reads SVGEGT. V was trimmed by 6 bases and J by 5 bases, leaving 10 bases between them. CDR3 sequence: CASSPADETQYF. Here the CDR3 DNA reads TGTGCCAGCAGCCCGGCTGATGAGACCCAGTACTTC.

This clonotype was detected many times. The chain joins TRBV7-2 to TRBJ2-4; D may be TRBD1 (6 bases). The CDR3 contains 15 residues. V was pared by 3 bases and J by 9 bases, with 18 bases between. Per germline, CDR1 SGHTA and CDR2 FQGNSA. CDR3 loop: CASSFPELGAGIQYF. Here the CDR3 DNA reads TGTGCCAGCAGCTTCCCGGAGTTGGGGGCAGGCATTCAGTACTTC. Full variable domain (rest looked up from reference TRBV7-2 and TRBJ2-4): GAGVSQSPSNKVTEKGKDVELRCDPISGHTALYWYRQSLGQGLEFLIYFQGNSAPDKSGLPSDRFSAERTGGSVSTLTIQRTQQEDSAVYLCASSFPELGAGIQYFGAGTRLSVL.

CDR3 residues: CASSVASGLEQFF. The CDR3 bases are TGTGCCAGCAGCGTAGCGAGCGGGCTTGAGCAGTTCTTC. The chain recombines TRBV9 with TRBJ2-1, with D possibly matching TRBD2 (6 bases). This CDR3 comprises 13 residues. The V gene lost 0 bases and the J gene lost 9 bases, with 10 bases spanning the gap. Germline CDR1 reads SGDLS; CDR2 reads YYNGEE.

This clonotype appeared many times. The chain employs TRBV9 and TRBJ2-3, with 9 nucleotides matching TRBD2. Trimming at V came to 0 bases and at J to 4 bases, leaving 6 bases not matched to a gene. Germline assignment: CDR1 SGDLS and CDR2 YYNGEE. This CDR3 comprises 16 residues. The CDR3 spells CASSVEAGGVADTQYF. CDR3 bases: TGTGCCAGCAGCGTAGAGGCGGGGGGGGTCGCAGATACGCAGTATTTT. Complete variable domain (other parts from reference TRBV9 and TRBJ2-3): DSGVTQTPKHLITATGQRVTLRCSPRSGDLSVYWYQQSLDQGLQFLIQYYNGEERAKGNILERFSAQQFPDLHSELNLSSLELGDSALYFCASSVEAGGVADTQYFGPGTRLTVL.

In this sample, this clonotype turned up many times. The chain carries TRBV20-1 and TRBJ2-7; the D gene is possibly TRBD2 (5 bases). The CDR3 is 10 residues long. Deletions cut 4 bases from V and 6 bases from J, with 7 bases between. Germline V CDR1 and CDR2: DFQATT, SNEGSKA (reference sequence). CDR3 nucleotides: TGCAGTGCTAATGCGGGCGAGCAGTACTTC. This encodes CSANAGEQYF.